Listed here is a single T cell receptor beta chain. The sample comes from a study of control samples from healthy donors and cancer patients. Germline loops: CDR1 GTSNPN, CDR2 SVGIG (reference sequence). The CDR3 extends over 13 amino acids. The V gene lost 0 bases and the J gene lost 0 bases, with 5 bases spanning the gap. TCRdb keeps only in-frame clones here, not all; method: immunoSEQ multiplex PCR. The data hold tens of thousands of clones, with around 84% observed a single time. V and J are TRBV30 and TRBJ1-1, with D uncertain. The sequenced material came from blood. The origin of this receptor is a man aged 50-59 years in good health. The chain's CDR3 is CAWSVQMNTEAFF. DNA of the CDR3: TGTGCCTGGAGTGTACAGATGAACACTGAAGCTTTCTTT.